The 32 T cell receptor beta chains below were found in one sample sequenced in a study of Graves' ophthalmopathy and Graves' hyperthyroidism. Amplification of TCR beta CDR3 regions used RNA transcripts. Investigators did first-round RT-PCR with HTBI primers, then second-round multiplex PCR. MiXCR was run by TCRdb on the multiplex PCR reads, yielding one entry per CDR3 protein. The table records under 800,000 distinct CDR3 sequences, approximately 22% of them present only once. The sample consisted of peripheral blood. These receptors were taken from a young woman with stable Graves' hyperthyroidism. Some clones in this sample may be carry-over from other donors' samples.

This clonotype was recorded at least ten times. The rearrangement uses TRBV28 and TRBJ2-7, with D hard to call. The CDR3 has 15 amino acids. The V end lost 7 bases, the J end lost 3 bases, and 19 bases lay between the germline ends. The germline CDR1 and CDR2 sequences are MDHEN and SYDVKM. The CDR3 region is CASNPPEQLIYEQYF. The CDR3 DNA is TGTGCCAGCAACCCACCGGAACAGCTCATCTACGAGCAGTACTTC. Complete variable domain (other parts from reference TRBV28 and TRBJ2-7): DVKVTQSSRYLVKRTGEKVFLECVQDMDHENMFWYRQDPGLGLRLIYFSYDVKMKEKGDIPEGYSVSREKKERFSLILESASTNQTSMYLCASNPPEQLIYEQYFGPGTRLTVT.

This clonotype was picked up many times. The chain couples TRBV3-1 to TRBJ1-1; no reliable D call. Trimming pared 1 base from V and 7 bases from J, leaving 4 bases between. Germline CDR1 LGHDT, CDR2 YNNKEL (reference sequence). The CDR3 spans 11 residues. CDR3 sequence (DNA): TGTGCCAGCAGCCAAGGTGGTGAAGCTTTCTTT. Translation: CASSQGGEAFF.

The rearrangement uses TRBV24-1 and TRBJ2-7, with TRBD2 identical over 10 bases. The length of the CDR3 is 14 residues. CDR1 and CDR2 (germline): KGHDR, SFDVKD. Trimming removed 7 bases from V and 2 bases from J; junction bases left unmatched: 4. This CDR3 is CATRGSGRPYEQYF. The CDR3 DNA is TGTGCCACCAGAGGTAGCGGGAGGCCCTACGAGCAGTACTTC.

In its sample, this clonotype was seen many times. The V gene is TRBV27, the J gene TRBJ2-2, with D possibly TRBD2 on 5 matching bases. Germline V gives CDR1 MNHEY, CDR2 SMNVEV (reference sequence). V lost 2 bases and J lost 4, with 14 bases in between. There are 16 residues in the CDR3. The CDR3 protein is CASSLIPGYPTGELFF. The CDR3 bases are TGTGCCAGCAGTTTAATACCGGGGTATCCCACCGGGGAGCTGTTTTTT.

This chain connects TRBV24-1 to TRBJ2-2; 8 nucleotides line up with TRBD1. This CDR3 comprises 11 residues. J was trimmed by 11 bases and V by 9 bases; bases with no gene match: 4. CDR1 KGHDR and CDR2 SFDVKD come from the germline V gene. Here the CDR3 DNA reads TGTGCCACCCAGACAGGGGAAGAGCTGTTTTTT. It translates to CATQTGEELFF.

The chain combines TRBV20-1 with TRBJ2-5, with a possible D match to TRBD2 (6 bases). CDR3 length equals 12 residues. CDR1 and CDR2 (germline): DFQATT, SNEGSKA (reference sequence). V was cut by 5 bases and J by 4 bases, with 11 bases left in between. CDR3 region: CSASGLPETQYF. The CDR3 DNA reads TGCAGTGCTTCTGGACTACCAGAGACCCAGTACTTC.

Remarks on this clonotype: The junction departs from germline at one end; a sequencing error may be responsible. CDR3: CASSSSGSLSYEQYF. DNA of the CDR3: TGCGCCAGCAGTTCTAGCGGGAGCCTATCCTACGAGCAGTACTTC. The V call is TRBV28, the J call TRBJ2-7, with 10 bases matching TRBD2. The length of the CDR3 is 15 residues. Germline CDR1 is MDHEN and CDR2 is SYDVKM.

This clonotype was recorded many times. The chain employs TRBV12-3 or TRBV12-4 and TRBJ1-2; weak D call: TRBD1 (5 bases). The V and J ends lost 7 bases and 7 bases respectively, with 22 bases between them. This CDR3 has 15 residues. DNA of the CDR3: TGTGCCAGCAATTCTTTGACAGCCCCAGGCGGTGGCTACACCTTC. Its translation is CASNSLTAPGGGYTF.

The sample holds many counts of this clonotype. The gene calls are TRBV24-1 and TRBJ1-5; 7 bases line up with TRBD1. The germline CDR1 and CDR2 sequences are KGHDR and SFDVKD. Losses at the gene ends were 9 bases for V and 0 bases for J; bases not matched to a gene: 1. This CDR3 spans 13 amino acids. This CDR3 reads CATAGGSNQPQHF. CDR3 coding DNA: TGTGCCACCGCAGGGGGTAGCAATCAGCCCCAGCATTTT.

Ten or more counts support this clonotype. This sequence joins TRBV11-2 and TRBJ2-2; D is ambiguous. The germline V gene has CDR1 SGHAT and CDR2 FQNNGV. Trimming cost V 5 bases and J 6 bases, with 13 bases left between them. The CDR3 contains 14 residues. The CDR3 region has the DNA TGTGCCAGCAGCATCCTCGGTTCGTCCGGGGAGCTGTTTTTT. This codes for CASSILGSSGELFF.

In its sample, this clonotype was seen a few times. The rearrangement links TRBV28 to TRBJ1-2; 8 positions agree with TRBD1. This CDR3 region has 11 residues. Germline V lookup: CDR1 MDHEN, CDR2 SYDVKM. V lost 8 bases to trimming and J lost 8 bases; unmatched junction nucleotides: 4. CDR3 bases: TGTGCCAGCGGGGACAGGAGAGGCTACACCTTC. Its translation: CASGDRRGYTF.

This clonotype appeared many times. The chain couples TRBV20-1 to TRBJ2-5; D not certain. The CDR3 covers 15 residues. The V end was cut by 0 bases, the J end by 2 bases, with 13 bases between. Germline loops: CDR1 DFQATT, CDR2 SNEGSKA (reference sequence). CDR3 sequence (DNA): TGCAGTGCTAGAGATCTTTCGGAGATTCAAGAGACCCAGTACTTC. It yields the protein CSARDLSEIQETQYF.

A word on this clonotype: The conserved closing phenylalanine or tryptophan is absent in this CDR3, likely reflecting a read error. The V and J genes are TRBV6-1 and TRBJ1-2; D ambiguous. There are 15 residues in the CDR3. V was clipped by 4 bases and J by 6 bases, with 18 bases between them. Germline V lookup: CDR1 MNHNS, CDR2 SASEGT. In DNA form, the CDR3 reads TGTGCCAGCAGTGCCAGACATGGCGCGGGCGATGGCTACACCGTG. The encoded protein is CASSARHGAGDGYTV.

This clonotype was counted only a few times. V gene TRBV6-1 combines with J gene TRBJ1-5; D is possibly TRBD1 (5 bases). Trimming took 6 bases from V and 0 from J, leaving 12 bases between them. This CDR3 comprises 15 residues. Per the germline V gene, CDR1 is MNHNS and CDR2 is SASEGT. The CDR3 reads CASRPGRLSNQPQHF. The CDR3 DNA reads TGTGCCAGCAGGCCGGGACGGCTTAGCAATCAGCCCCAGCATTTT.

A few counts support this clonotype. Without the conserved terminal phenylalanine or tryptophan, this CDR3 likely stems from a read error. The genes are TRBV2 and TRBJ1-1, with unresolved D. The CDR3 has 15 residues. CDR1 SNHLY and CDR2 FYNNEI come from the germline V gene. Between the trimmed V and J ends, which lost 3 bases and 5 bases, there was a span of 16 bases. CDR3 sequence reads: CASSEVPGQVTEAFY. The CDR3 DNA follows: TGTGCCAGCAGTGAGGTTCCAGGTCAGGTTACTGAAGCTTTCTAT.

The chain has TRBV18 and TRBJ1-1, with D uncertain. The germline gives CDR1 KGHSH, CDR2 LQKENI. This CDR3 has 13 residues. V was pared by 2 bases and J by 7 bases, with 11 bases between. In DNA, the CDR3 is TGTGCCAGCTCACCAGGACTGTCCCGTGAAGCTTTCTTT. Translation: CASSPGLSREAFF.

This clonotype was counted at least ten times. DNA of the CDR3: TGCAGTGCTAGACGGGCAGGGGAGTACCAAGAGACCCAGTACTTC. Translating it yields CSARRAGEYQETQYF. J is TRBJ2-5 and V is TRBV20-1, with D possibly TRBD1 on 6 matching bases. V shed 2 bases and J shed 0 bases, with 13 bases lying between them. Per the germline V gene, CDR1 is DFQATT and CDR2 is SNEGSKA (reference sequence). CDR3 length: 15 amino acids.

This clonotype has only a few counts. The chain carries TRBV20-1 and TRBJ1-1, with 7 nucleotides matching TRBD1. V lost 6 bases, J lost 4 bases, and 11 bases stayed unmatched. This CDR3 region has 14 residues. Germline loops: CDR1 DFQATT, CDR2 SNEGSKA (reference sequence). CDR3 residues: CSAVSQGEGTEAFF. CDR3 DNA sequence: TGCAGTGCGGTCTCCCAGGGGGAGGGCACTGAAGCTTTCTTT.

The sample holds a few counts of this clonotype. The chain uses TRBV30 and TRBJ2-5; 7 bases line up with TRBD1. Germline V CDR1 and CDR2: GTSNPN, SVGIG (reference sequence). Losses at the gene ends were 5 bases for V and 1 base for J; bases not matched to a gene: 10. The CDR3 sequence is 15 residues long. The DNA of the CDR3 is TGTGCCTGGGAGTCAGGGGGTCCCGGCCAAGAGACCCAGTACTTC. As protein: CAWESGGPGQETQYF.

This clonotype was found many times. V gene TRBV10-1 combines with J gene TRBJ2-5; 9 positions agree with TRBD2. This CDR3 comprises 16 residues. Germline V gene lookup returns CDR1 WNHNN and CDR2 SYGVQD (reference sequence). V shed 5 bases and J 4 bases; nucleotides not matched to a gene: 11. In DNA, the CDR3 is TGCGCCAGCAGTCCGCTGGGTAGCGGGAGCACAGAGACCCAGTACTTC. Translation: CASSPLGSGSTETQYF.

The chain links TRBV6-2 or TRBV6-3 to TRBJ2-5; D possibly matches TRBD1 or TRBD2 (5 bases each). V gave up 6 bases and J gave up 2 bases, with 16 bases separating them. CDR1 and CDR2 from the germline V gene are MNHEY and SVGEGT. The CDR3 has 15 residues. The CDR3 coding sequence is TGTGCCAGCAGACCACCGGGGCAGGCGCAAGAGACCCAGTACTTC. Translation: CASRPPGQAQETQYF.

The chain uses TRBV20-1 and TRBJ2-7, with D perhaps given as TRBD1 or TRBD2 (5 bases each). CDR1 DFQATT and CDR2 SNEGSKA come from the germline V gene (reference sequence). The CDR3 is 14 amino acids. Trimming pared 7 bases from V and 6 bases from J, leaving 22 bases between. CDR3 DNA: TGCAGTGTCGCATACGCGAGGGTCAGGGCCGAGCAGTACTTC. This codes for CSVAYARVRAEQYF.

V is TRBV29-1 and J is TRBJ2-5; the match to TRBD2 covers 9 bases. J gave up 7 bases and V 4 bases, and 7 bases lay outside the gene matches. There are 13 residues in the CDR3. Germline V gene lookup returns CDR1 SQVTM and CDR2 ANQGSEA. CDR3 DNA: TGCAGCGTTGCCGGGACTAGCTCCGGGACCCAGTACTTC. It encodes CSVAGTSSGTQYF.

This clonotype was seen repeatedly, ten times or more. The chain recombines TRBV3-1 with TRBJ2-7; D call uncertain. Trimming shortened V by 3 bases and J by 4 bases, and 10 bases separated the two germline ends. This CDR3 comprises 13 residues. Germline V gene lookup returns CDR1 LGHDT and CDR2 YNNKEL (reference sequence). The CDR3 loop is CASSHFSGYEQYF. The CDR3 DNA reads as TGTGCCAGCAGCCACTTCTCCGGTTACGAGCAGTACTTC.

This clonotype was recorded many times. V and J are TRBV29-1 and TRBJ1-1; D remains ambiguous. CDR1 and CDR2 (germline): SQVTM, ANQGSEA. CDR3 size: 16 residues. Trimming left V 4 bases short and J 0 bases short, with 18 bases between. The CDR3 protein is CSVGFSRRLLNTEAFF. DNA for the CDR3: TGCAGCGTTGGGTTTAGTCGAAGACTCTTGAACACTGAAGCTTTCTTT.

The chain has TRBV24-1 and TRBJ1-2; D remains unclear. CDR1 KGHDR and CDR2 SFDVKD come from the germline V gene. V lost 4 bases and J lost 8, with 13 bases in between. The CDR3 runs to 13 residues. The CDR3 bases are TGTGCCACCAGTGACGAACAAGGAGTCGGCTACACCTTC. It specifies CATSDEQGVGYTF.

The genes are TRBV12-3 or TRBV12-4 and TRBJ1-2; D is ambiguous. The CDR3 totals 13 residues. V lost 5 bases and J 9 bases, leaving 16 bases between the germline ends. CDR3 region: CASSPTRIARYTF. The CDR3 bases are TGTGCCAGCAGTCCCACCCGGATAGCACGCTACACCTTC.

This clonotype was recorded at least ten times. The gene calls are TRBV6-1 and TRBJ2-7; D gene ambiguous. The germline V gene encodes CDR1 MNHNS and CDR2 SASEGT. This CDR3 is 13 amino acids long. V was trimmed by 6 bases and J by 0 bases, leaving 9 bases between them. Here the CDR3 reads CASSDASSYEQYF. The CDR3 region has the DNA TGTGCCAGCAGCGACGCGAGCTCCTACGAGCAGTACTTC.

There are many counts of this clonotype. A much larger clone is a single base away; this may be a read error. The chain employs TRBV6-1 and TRBJ2-2, with D perhaps TRBD1 or TRBD2 (5 bases each). There are 15 residues in the CDR3. Germline lookup yields CDR1 MNHNS and CDR2 SASEGT. The CDR3 region has the DNA TGTGCCAGCACCCTTGGGACGGCGAACACCGGGGAGCTGGTTTTT. It specifies CASTLGTANTGELVF.

The chain couples TRBV11-2 to TRBJ1-2; 8 positions match TRBD1. Germline CDR1 reads SGHAT; CDR2 reads FQNNGV. V shed 3 bases and J 5 bases; nucleotides not matched to a gene: 17. The CDR3 consists of 18 residues. CDR3 loop: CASSFRAGGMFQWYGYTF. In DNA, the CDR3 is TGTGCCAGCAGCTTCCGGGCAGGGGGCATGTTTCAGTGGTATGGCTACACCTTC.

This clonotype was counted ten times or more. CDR3 sequence: CASSPARADEQYF. The CDR3 DNA is TGTGCCAGCAGCCCCGCCAGGGCCGACGAGCAGTACTTC. This chain connects TRBV27 to TRBJ2-7, with D perhaps TRBD1 (5 bases). CDR1 MNHEY and CDR2 SMNVEV come from the germline V gene (reference sequence). V was cut by 6 bases and J by 5 bases, with 14 bases left in between. This CDR3 is 13 amino acids long.

This clonotype was counted many times. This chain links TRBV7-2 with TRBJ1-2; the D is unclear. Germline CDR1 and CDR2: SGHTA and FQGNSA. V lost 4 bases, J lost 4 bases, and 16 bases lay in between. This CDR3 contains 15 residues. CDR3 nucleotides: TGTGCCAGCAGCTACCACAACACCTACCTCTATGGCTACACCTTC. As protein: CASSYHNTYLYGYTF.